Presented here are 18 T cell receptor beta chains from one specimen sequenced in a study of vaccination and CD4 T cells after COVID-19. CD4+ T cells that had been cultured provided DNA sequenced with the Oncomine TCR Beta short-read assay. From the PCR reads, TCRdb called clonotypes with MiXCR, one entry per CDR3 protein. The sample consists of more than 9,000 distinct CDR3 sequences, more than 55% of them appearing once. Their antigens are not known. Treatment specified: approximately nine-day PBMC culture with coronavirus spike peptide pools or control peptides (ViraFEST assay). Sequences were obtained from CD4+ T cells from blood, cultured in vitro. The receptors derive from a human donor who had recovered from COVID-19.

The chain joins TRBV30 to TRBJ2-5; 12 bases match TRBD2. Per germline, CDR1 GTSNPN and CDR2 SVGIG (reference sequence). This CDR3 is 15 amino acids long. J was trimmed by 5 bases and V by 0 bases; bases with no gene match: 4. CDR3 nucleotides: TGTGCCTGGAGTGTTGGACTAGCGGGGTTGGAGACCCAGTACTTC. This encodes CAWSVGLAGLETQYF.

The chain carries TRBV6-1 and TRBJ2-2; D call uncertain. This CDR3 region has 12 residues. Germline V gene data show CDR1 as MNHNS and CDR2 as SASEGT. V shed 10 bases and J shed 5 bases, with 11 bases lying between them. CDR3 nucleotides: TGTGCCATCAAGCTCTATACCGGGGAGCTGTTTTTT. Protein sequence: CAIKLYTGELFF.

This chain joins TRBV3-1 and TRBJ2-2; D gene uncertain. The CDR3 contains 15 residues. The V gene lost 0 bases and the J gene lost 2 bases, with 7 bases spanning the gap. Per the germline V gene, CDR1 is LGHDT and CDR2 is YNNKEL (reference sequence). CDR3 loop: CASSQDRLNTGELFF. The CDR3 DNA reads as TGTGCCAGCAGCCAAGATCGGCTAAACACCGGGGAGCTGTTTTTT.

The chain recombines TRBV2 with TRBJ1-1; no clear D gene. The CDR3 runs 15 residues. The germline gives CDR1 SNHLY, CDR2 FYNNEI. V dropped 8 bases and J dropped 5 bases, with 21 bases sitting between them. The chain's CDR3 is CASLPGSARKTEAFF. The DNA of the CDR3 is TGTGCCAGCCTTCCGGGTTCGGCCAGGAAGACTGAAGCTTTCTTT.

The gene calls are TRBV10-3 and TRBJ2-5; TRBD1 is a possible D gene (5 bases). This CDR3 has 13 amino acids. V was cut by 2 bases and J by 5 bases, with 9 bases left in between. The germline V gene has CDR1 ENHRY and CDR2 SYGVKD. CDR3 DNA sequence: TGTGCCATCAGTGAGGGGGCGGTGGAGACCCAGTACTTC. It specifies CAISEGAVETQYF.

This clonotype came up a few times. The V call is TRBV20-1, the J call TRBJ1-5, with D possibly being TRBD1 (5 bases). This CDR3 spans 14 amino acids. Germline V lookup: CDR1 DFQATT, CDR2 SNEGSKA (reference sequence). Trimming stripped 0 bases from V and 7 bases from J, with 13 bases between. CDR3 DNA sequence: TGCAGTGCTAGAGAATCAAGGGGAGGCCAGCCCCAGCATTTT. Protein sequence: CSARESRGGQPQHF.

The chain couples TRBV10-1 to TRBJ2-2, with D tentatively TRBD1 or TRBD2 (6 bases each). CDR3 size: 13 residues. V was pared by 5 bases and J by 4 bases, with 8 bases between. Germline V gene sequence: CDR1 WNHNN, CDR2 SYGVQD (reference sequence). The CDR3: CASSWGATGELFF. The CDR3 nucleotides read TGCGCCAGCAGTTGGGGGGCCACCGGGGAGCTGTTTTTT.

The CDR3 sequence is CAISDQLAGPSEQYF. The CDR3 DNA sequence: TGTGCCATCAGTGACCAACTAGCGGGACCTTCCGAGCAGTACTTC. The chain is built from TRBV10-3 and TRBJ2-7; 10 nucleotides match TRBD2. The CDR3 sequence is 15 residues long. V shed 3 bases and J 6 bases; nucleotides not matched to a gene: 8. The germline gives CDR1 ENHRY, CDR2 SYGVKD.

The rearrangement uses TRBV10-2 and TRBJ2-2; 7 bases are a match to TRBD1. CDR1 WSHSY and CDR2 SAAADI come from the germline V gene. This CDR3 contains 14 residues. Trimming cost V 6 bases and J 1 base; bases outside gene matches: 2. The CDR3 here is CASRDRENTGELFF. The DNA of the CDR3 is TGCGCCAGCAGAGACAGGGAGAACACCGGGGAGCTGTTTTTT.

CDR3 bases: TGCAGCACCACTAGCAGAGCGGCAGATACGCAGTATTTT. Translated, it gives CSTTSRAADTQYF. The V and J genes are TRBV20-1 and TRBJ2-3; D may be TRBD2 (6 bases). The germline V gene has CDR1 DFQATT and CDR2 SNEGSKA (reference sequence). The CDR3 loop spans 13 amino acids.

V and J are TRBV19 and TRBJ1-1; D may be TRBD1 (5 bases). Germline assignment: CDR1 LNHDA and CDR2 SQIVND (reference sequence). Trimming shortened V by 2 bases and J by 5 bases, and 21 bases separated the two germline ends. The CDR3 length is 17 residues. In DNA form, the CDR3 reads TGTGCCAGTAGTATATCCGGGGGTGGTCGCTGGGGTACTGAAGCTTTCTTT. This encodes CASSISGGGRWGTEAFF. Complete variable domain (other parts from reference TRBV19 and TRBJ1-1): DGGITQSPKYLFRKEGQNVTLSCEQNLNHDAMYWYRQDPGQGLRLIYYSQIVNDFQKGDIAEGYSVSREKKESFPLTVTSAQKNPTAFYLCASSISGGGRWGTEAFFGQGTRLTVV.

This clonotype was counted once. The chain recombines TRBV9 with TRBJ2-2; D is ambiguous. The CDR3 loop spans 15 amino acids. Per germline, CDR1 SGDLS and CDR2 YYNGEE. V was clipped by 0 bases and J by 4 bases, with 10 bases between them. The CDR3 DNA reads TGTGCCAGCAGCGTAGAAACTTCGGGCACCGGGGAGCTGTTTTTT. Protein product: CASSVETSGTGELFF.

In DNA form, the CDR3 reads TGTGCCAGCAGCAGCCTAGCGGGGGGGCGAGAGACCCAGTACTTC. Amino acids: CASSSLAGGRETQYF. The chain couples TRBV6-2 or TRBV6-3 to TRBJ2-5; TRBD2 matches at 12 bases. Germline values: CDR1 MNHEY, CDR2 SVGEGT. The V and J ends lost 6 bases and 4 bases, in that order; junction bases with no gene match: 6. The length of the CDR3 is 15 residues.

J is TRBJ2-2 and V is TRBV11-2; TRBD2 might be the D (6 bases). Trimming took off 5 bases at V and 5 bases at J, with 15 bases between the two ends. Per the germline V gene, CDR1 is SGHAT and CDR2 is FQNNGV. The CDR3 has 15 amino acids. DNA for the CDR3: TGTGCCAGCAGCCTTGGGCCTCGGGGGACCGGGGAGCTGTTTTTT. It translates to CASSLGPRGTGELFF.

This clonotype was seen more than once but under ten times. The rearrangement links TRBV30 to TRBJ1-2; TRBD1 agrees at 7 bases. CDR1 is GTSNPN, CDR2 SVGIG, per germline (reference sequence). V gave up 5 bases and J gave up 9 bases; unmatched junction bases: 12. The CDR3 covers 13 residues. CDR3 bases: TGTGCCTGGTACCGGGACAGCTATAGGAGCTACACCTTC. Encoded protein: CAWYRDSYRSYTF.

The V and J genes are TRBV10-3 and TRBJ1-5; weak D call: TRBD1 (6 bases). Germline values: CDR1 ENHRY, CDR2 SYGVKD. V lost 8 bases, J lost 3 bases, and 20 bases lay in between. The CDR3 covers 16 residues. CDR3 sequence: CAIGGREGFDNQPQHF. In DNA form, the CDR3 reads TGTGCCATCGGGGGCAGGGAAGGTTTCGACAATCAGCCCCAGCATTTT.

The chain employs TRBV5-4 and TRBJ2-5, with D unclear. V was trimmed by 0 bases and J by 3 bases, leaving 6 bases between them. Germline CDR1 SGHNT, CDR2 YYREEE (reference sequence). The CDR3 covers 13 residues. The CDR3: CASSLEGEETQYF. The CDR3 DNA is TGTGCCAGCAGCTTGGAAGGCGAAGAGACCCAGTACTTC. The entire variable domain, with the rest obtained from reference TRBV5-4 and TRBJ2-5, is as follows: ETGVTQSPTHLIKTRGQQVTLRCSSQSGHNTVSWYQQALGQGPQFIFQYYREEENGRGNFPPRFSGLQFPNYSSELNVNALELDDSALYLCASSLEGEETQYFGPGTRLLVL.

There are a few counts of this clonotype. In DNA, the CDR3 is TGTGCCACCAGCAGACTGGACACTTATAATTCACCCCTCCACTTT. This gives the protein CATSRLDTYNSPLHF. The V gene is TRBV15, the J gene TRBJ1-6; D might be TRBD1 (5 bases). Germline CDR1 reads LNHNV; CDR2 reads YYDKDF (reference sequence). Trimming took 2 bases from V and 4 from J, leaving 9 bases between them. The CDR3 consists of 15 residues.